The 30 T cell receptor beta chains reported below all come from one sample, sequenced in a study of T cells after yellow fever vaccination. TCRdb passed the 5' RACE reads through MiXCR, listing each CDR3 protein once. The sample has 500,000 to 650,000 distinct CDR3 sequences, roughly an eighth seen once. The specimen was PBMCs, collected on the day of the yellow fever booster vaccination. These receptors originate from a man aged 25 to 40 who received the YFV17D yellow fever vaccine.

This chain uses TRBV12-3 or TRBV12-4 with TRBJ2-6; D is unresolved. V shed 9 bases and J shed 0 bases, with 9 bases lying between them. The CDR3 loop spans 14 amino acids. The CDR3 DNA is TGTGCCAGTGGAGTAAGCTCTGGGGCCAACGTCCTGACTTTC. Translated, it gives CASGVSSGANVLTF.

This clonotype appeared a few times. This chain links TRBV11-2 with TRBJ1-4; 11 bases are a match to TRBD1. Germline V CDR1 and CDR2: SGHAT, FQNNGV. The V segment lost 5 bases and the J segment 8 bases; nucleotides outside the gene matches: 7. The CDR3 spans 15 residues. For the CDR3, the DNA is TGTGCCAGCAGCCTGTGGACAGGGGGCGCAGAAAAACTGTTTTTT. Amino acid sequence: CASSLWTGGAEKLFF. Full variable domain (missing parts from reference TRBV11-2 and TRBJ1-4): EAGVAQSPRYKIIEKRQSVAFWCNPISGHATLYWYQQILGQGPKLLIQFQNNGVVDDSQLPKDRFSAERLKGVDSTLKIQPAKLEDSAVYLCASSLWTGGAEKLFFGSGTQLSVL.

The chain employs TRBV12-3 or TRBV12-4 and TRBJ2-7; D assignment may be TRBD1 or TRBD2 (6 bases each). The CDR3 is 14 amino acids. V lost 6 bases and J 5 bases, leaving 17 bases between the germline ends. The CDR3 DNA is TGTGCCAGCAGCCGGACAGCCTGGGGGGACGAGCAGTACTTC. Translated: CASSRTAWGDEQYF.

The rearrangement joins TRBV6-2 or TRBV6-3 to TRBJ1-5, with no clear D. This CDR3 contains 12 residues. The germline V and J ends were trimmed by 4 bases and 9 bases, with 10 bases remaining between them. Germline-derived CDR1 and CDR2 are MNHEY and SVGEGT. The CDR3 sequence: CASSSTQSPQHF. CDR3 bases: TGTGCCAGCAGTTCGACCCAATCGCCCCAGCATTTT.

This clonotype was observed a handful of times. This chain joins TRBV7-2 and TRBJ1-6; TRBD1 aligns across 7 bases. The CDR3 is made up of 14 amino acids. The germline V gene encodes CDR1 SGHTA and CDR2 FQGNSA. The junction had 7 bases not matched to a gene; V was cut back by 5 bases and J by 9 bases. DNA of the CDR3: TGTGCCAGCAGCACTGGGACAGAGGGTTCACCCCTCCACTTT. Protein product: CASSTGTEGSPLHF.

CDR3 amino acids: CASSQGFRDYNEQFF. CDR3 DNA: TGCGCCAGCAGCCAAGGATTCCGGGACTACAATGAGCAGTTCTTC. The chain couples TRBV4-3 to TRBJ2-1; D perhaps matches TRBD2 (5 bases). This CDR3 spans 15 amino acids. Germline V lookup: CDR1 LGHNA, CDR2 YSLEER. Trimming left V 1 base short and J 3 bases short, with 10 bases between.

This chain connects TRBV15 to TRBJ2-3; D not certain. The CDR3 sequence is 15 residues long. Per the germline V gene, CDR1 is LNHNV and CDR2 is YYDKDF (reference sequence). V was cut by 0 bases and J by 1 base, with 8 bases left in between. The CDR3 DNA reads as TGTGCCACCAGCAGAGAGGGTATGGGCACAGATACGCAGTATTTT. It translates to CATSREGMGTDTQYF.

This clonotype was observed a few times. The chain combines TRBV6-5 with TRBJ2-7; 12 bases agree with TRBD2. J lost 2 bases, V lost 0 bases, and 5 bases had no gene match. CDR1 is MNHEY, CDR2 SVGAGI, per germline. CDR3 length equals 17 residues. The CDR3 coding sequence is TGTGCCAGCAGTTACTCGTATAGGACTAGCGGGGCCTACGAGCAGTACTTC. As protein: CASSYSYRTSGAYEQYF.

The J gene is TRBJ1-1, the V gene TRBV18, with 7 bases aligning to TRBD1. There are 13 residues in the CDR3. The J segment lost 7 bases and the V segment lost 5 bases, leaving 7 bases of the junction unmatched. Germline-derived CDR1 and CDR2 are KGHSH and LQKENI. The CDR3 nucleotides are TGTGCCAGCTCAGGTGGACAGGACTTTGAAGCTTTCTTT. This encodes CASSGGQDFEAFF.

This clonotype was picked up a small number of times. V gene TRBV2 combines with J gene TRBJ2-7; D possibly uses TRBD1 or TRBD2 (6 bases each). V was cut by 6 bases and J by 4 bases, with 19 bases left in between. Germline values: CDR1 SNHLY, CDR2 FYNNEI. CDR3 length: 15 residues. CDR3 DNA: TGTGCCAGCAGATACCCCCCCGAGGGGGGATACGAGCAGTACTTC. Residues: CASRYPPEGGYEQYF.

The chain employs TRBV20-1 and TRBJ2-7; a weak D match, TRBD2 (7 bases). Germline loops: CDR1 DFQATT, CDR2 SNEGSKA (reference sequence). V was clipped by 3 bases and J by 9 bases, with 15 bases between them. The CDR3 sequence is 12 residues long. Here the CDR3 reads CSASHRGGGQYF. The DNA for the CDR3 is TGCAGTGCTAGCCATAGGGGGGGCGGGCAGTACTTC.

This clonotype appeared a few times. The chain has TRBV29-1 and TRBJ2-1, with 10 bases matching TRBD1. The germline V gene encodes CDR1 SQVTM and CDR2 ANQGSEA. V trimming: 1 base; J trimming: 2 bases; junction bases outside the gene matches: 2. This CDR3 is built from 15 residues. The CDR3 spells CSVEGTGGTYNEQFF. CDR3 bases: TGCAGCGTTGAAGGGACAGGGGGTACCTACAATGAGCAGTTCTTC.

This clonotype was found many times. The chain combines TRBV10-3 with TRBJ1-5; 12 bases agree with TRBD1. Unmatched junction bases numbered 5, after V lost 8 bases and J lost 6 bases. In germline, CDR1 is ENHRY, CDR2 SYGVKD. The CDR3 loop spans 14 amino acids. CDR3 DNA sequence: TGTGCCATCGGCCGGGACAGGGGGCTTCAGCCCCAGCATTTT. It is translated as CAIGRDRGLQPQHF.

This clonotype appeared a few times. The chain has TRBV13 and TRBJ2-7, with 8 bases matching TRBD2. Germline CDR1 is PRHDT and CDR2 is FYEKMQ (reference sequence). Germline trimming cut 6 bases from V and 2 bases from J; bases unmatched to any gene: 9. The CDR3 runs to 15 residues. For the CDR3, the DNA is TGTGCCAGCAGGGCTCCGGGGGGGACCCCCTACGAGCAGTACTTC. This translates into CASRAPGGTPYEQYF.

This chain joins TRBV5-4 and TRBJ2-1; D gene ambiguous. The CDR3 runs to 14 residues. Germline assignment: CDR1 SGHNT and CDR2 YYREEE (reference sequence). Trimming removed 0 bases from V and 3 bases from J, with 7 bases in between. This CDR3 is CASSLDTIYNEQFF. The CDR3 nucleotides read TGTGCCAGCAGCTTGGATACTATCTACAATGAGCAGTTCTTC.

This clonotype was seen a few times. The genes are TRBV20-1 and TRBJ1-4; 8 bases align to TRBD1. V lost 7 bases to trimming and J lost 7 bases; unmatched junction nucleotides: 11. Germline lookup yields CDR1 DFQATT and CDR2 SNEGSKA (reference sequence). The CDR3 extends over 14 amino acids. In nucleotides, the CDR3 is TGCAGTGGGCGACAGGGGTCACGCGGTGAAAAACTGTTTTTT. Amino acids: CSGRQGSRGEKLFF.

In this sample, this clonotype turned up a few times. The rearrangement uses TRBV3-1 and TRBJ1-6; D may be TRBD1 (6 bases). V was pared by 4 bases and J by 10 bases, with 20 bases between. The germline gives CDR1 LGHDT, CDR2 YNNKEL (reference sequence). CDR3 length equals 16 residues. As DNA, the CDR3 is TGTGCCAGCAGCCCGAAGATCAAAGGACAGAAGTCACCCCTCCACTTT. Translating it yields CASSPKIKGQKSPLHF.

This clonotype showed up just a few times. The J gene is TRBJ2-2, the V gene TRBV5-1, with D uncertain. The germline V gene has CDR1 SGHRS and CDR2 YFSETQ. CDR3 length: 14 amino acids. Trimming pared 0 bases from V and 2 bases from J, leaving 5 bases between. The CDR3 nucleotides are TGCGCCAGCAGCTTGGAGCCTAACACCGGGGAGCTGTTTTTT. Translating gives CASSLEPNTGELFF.

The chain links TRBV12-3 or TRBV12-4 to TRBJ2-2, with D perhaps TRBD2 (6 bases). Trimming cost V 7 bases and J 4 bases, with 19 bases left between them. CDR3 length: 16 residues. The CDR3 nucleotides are TGTGCCAGCACCAAGTGGCAGGGAGGTAGCACCGGGGAGCTGTTTTTT. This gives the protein CASTKWQGGSTGELFF.

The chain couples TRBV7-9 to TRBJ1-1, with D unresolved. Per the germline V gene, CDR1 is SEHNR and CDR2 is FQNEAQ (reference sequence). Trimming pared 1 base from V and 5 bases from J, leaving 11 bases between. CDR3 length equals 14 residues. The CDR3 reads CASSLEAGWTEAFF. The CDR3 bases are TGTGCCAGCAGCTTAGAGGCGGGTTGGACTGAAGCTTTCTTT. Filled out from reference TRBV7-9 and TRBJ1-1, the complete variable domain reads DTGVSQNPRHKITKRGQNVTFRCDPISEHNRLYWYRQTLGQGPEFLTYFQNEAQLEKSRLLSDRFSAERPKGSFSTLEIQRTEQGDSAMYLCASSLEAGWTEAFFGQGTRLTVV.

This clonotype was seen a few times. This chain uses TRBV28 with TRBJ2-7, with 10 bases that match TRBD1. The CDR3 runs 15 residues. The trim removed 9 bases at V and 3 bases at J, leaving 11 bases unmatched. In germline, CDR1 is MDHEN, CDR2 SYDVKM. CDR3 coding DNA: TGTGCCAGTTCCTCGCCGGGGACAGGGGACTACGAGCAGTACTTC. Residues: CASSSPGTGDYEQYF.

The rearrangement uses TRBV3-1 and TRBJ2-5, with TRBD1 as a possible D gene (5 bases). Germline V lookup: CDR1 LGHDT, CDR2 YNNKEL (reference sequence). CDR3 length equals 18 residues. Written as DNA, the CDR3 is TGTACCTTCAGCCCATCCGCAGGGCTCCACGGACAACAAGAGACCCAGTACTTC. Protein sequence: CTFSPSAGLHGQQETQYF.

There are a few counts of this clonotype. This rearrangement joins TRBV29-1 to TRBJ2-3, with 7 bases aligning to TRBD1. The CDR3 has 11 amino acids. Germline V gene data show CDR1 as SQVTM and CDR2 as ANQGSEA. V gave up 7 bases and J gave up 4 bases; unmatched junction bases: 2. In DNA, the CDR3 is TGCAGCGCCACAGGGGCAGATACGCAGTATTTT. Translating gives CSATGADTQYF.

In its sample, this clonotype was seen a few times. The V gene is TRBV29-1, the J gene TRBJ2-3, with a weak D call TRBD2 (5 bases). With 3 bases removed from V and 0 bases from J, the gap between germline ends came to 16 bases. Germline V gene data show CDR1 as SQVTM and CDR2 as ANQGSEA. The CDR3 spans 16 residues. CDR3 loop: CSVDRPGLGSTDTQYF. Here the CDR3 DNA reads TGCAGCGTTGACAGACCTGGACTGGGGAGCACAGATACGCAGTATTTT.

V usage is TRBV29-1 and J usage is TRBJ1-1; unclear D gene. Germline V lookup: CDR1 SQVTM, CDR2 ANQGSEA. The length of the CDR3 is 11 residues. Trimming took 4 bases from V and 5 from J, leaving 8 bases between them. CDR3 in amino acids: CSVVSGTEAFF. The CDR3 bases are TGCAGCGTTGTAAGTGGTACTGAAGCTTTCTTT.

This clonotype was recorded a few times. CDR3 region: CASSLGASDYGYTF. The CDR3 nucleotides are TGTGCCAGCAGCCTGGGGGCGTCAGACTATGGCTACACCTTC. This sequence joins TRBV3-1 and TRBJ1-2; possible D gene TRBD1, 6 bases. Germline values: CDR1 LGHDT, CDR2 YNNKEL (reference sequence). The CDR3 is 14 amino acids. Trimming removed 4 bases at V and 3 bases at J, with 12 bases between.

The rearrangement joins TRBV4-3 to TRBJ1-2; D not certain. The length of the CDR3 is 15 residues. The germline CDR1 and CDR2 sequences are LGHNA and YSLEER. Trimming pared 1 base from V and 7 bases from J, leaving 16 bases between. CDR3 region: CASSQGRDGWGGYTF. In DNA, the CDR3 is TGCGCCAGCAGCCAAGGCCGCGACGGCTGGGGTGGCTACACCTTC.

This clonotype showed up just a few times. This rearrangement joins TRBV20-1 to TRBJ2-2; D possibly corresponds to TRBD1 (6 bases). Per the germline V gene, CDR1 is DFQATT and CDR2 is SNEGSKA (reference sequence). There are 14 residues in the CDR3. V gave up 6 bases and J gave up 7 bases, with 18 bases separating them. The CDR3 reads CSARSHQGIGELFF. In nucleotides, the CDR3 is TGCAGTGCCAGAAGCCATCAGGGGATCGGGGAGCTGTTTTTT.

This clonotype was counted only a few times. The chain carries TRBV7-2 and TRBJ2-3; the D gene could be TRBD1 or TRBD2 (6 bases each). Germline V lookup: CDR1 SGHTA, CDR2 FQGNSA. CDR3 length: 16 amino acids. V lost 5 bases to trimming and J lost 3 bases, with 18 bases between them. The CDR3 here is CASSRNHGGWTDTQYF. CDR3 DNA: TGTGCCAGCAGCCGTAATCACGGGGGCTGGACAGATACGCAGTATTTT.

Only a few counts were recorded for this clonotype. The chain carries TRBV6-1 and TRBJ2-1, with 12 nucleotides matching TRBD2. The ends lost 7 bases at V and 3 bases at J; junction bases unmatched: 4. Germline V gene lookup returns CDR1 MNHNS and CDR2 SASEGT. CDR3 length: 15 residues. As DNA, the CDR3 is TGTGCCAGCATGGTGGGACTAGCGGGCTACAATGAGCAGTTCTTC. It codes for CASMVGLAGYNEQFF.